This entry concerns a single TCR beta chain. The record originates from a study of blood T cell repertoires in COVID-19. CDR3 size: 15 residues. J gave up 8 bases and V 5 bases, and 8 bases lay outside the gene matches. Germline CDR1 MNHEY, CDR2 SVGEGT. The table came from immunoSEQ multiplex PCR; TCRdb's copy has only in-frame clones and leaves some out. The sample carries around 250,000 clones, roughly 79% recorded once. The V gene is TRBV6-2 or TRBV6-3, the J gene TRBJ1-6, with 8 bases aligning to TRBD1. The sequence was obtained from a woman over 75 with acute or convalescent COVID-19. Sequencing input: peripheral blood. In DNA, the CDR3 is TGTGCCAGCAGTCCCTCGCGACAGGGGCATTCACCCCTCCACTTT. It encodes CASSPSRQGHSPLHF.